This T cell receptor beta chain appears in the sequencing data of a study of cytomegalovirus exposure and HLA in healthy donors. Overall study results and limits: According to a subsequent analysis, TCR clusters from the first cohort were inclined to appear together in the roughly 120 validation repertoires.

Profiling relied on immunoSEQ multiplex PCR, and the TCRdb table lists in-frame clones only, not all of them. The sample has 85,000 to 130,000 clones, approximately 90% seen once. Donors were drawn from the approximately 130-subject validation cohort, separate from the roughly 610-subject first cohort. The count of this clone is one. No antigen is known for it. The CDR3 totals 13 residues. V was cut by 6 bases and J by 7 bases, with 15 bases left in between. Germline CDR1 is MNHNY and CDR2 is SVGAGI (reference sequence). Sequencing was done on a sample of PBMCs. The receptor comes from a young woman in good health and CMV-seropositive. This sequence joins TRBV6-6 and TRBJ1-2; possibly TRBD1 for D (6 bases). The CDR3 DNA reads TGTGCCAGCAGGGACCACAGGGCTGGTGGCTACACCTTC. Translated: CASRDHRAGGYTF.